This TCR beta chain was sequenced in a study of molecular identifiers for immune sequencing clone quantification. This clonotype was counted many times. Its cognate antigen is unknown. Using a CD8+CD4-CCR7+CD45RA+ phenotype, naive CD8 T cells were sorted. Notes on the study in general: Among effectors, clones above 20 RNA copies held over 97% of molecules; among naive cells, under 1%.

CDR1 is DFQATT and CDR2 is SNEGSKA in the germline V gene (reference sequence). The germline V and J ends were trimmed by 6 bases and 4 bases, with 10 bases remaining between them. The CDR3 length is 11 residues. Bulk libraries came from a prior protocol with listed TCR primers. One entry per CDR3 protein, called by TCRdb with MiXCR from the PCR reads. The sample yields about 320,000 distinct CDR3 sequences, about 20% seen once. The chain combines TRBV20-1 with TRBJ2-7, with D tentatively TRBD2 (5 bases). Sequenced material: naive CD8+ T cells from blood, with Jurkat cell RNA spiked in. Documented subset: FACS-sorted CD8+CD4-CCR7+CD45RA+ naive T cells. The TCR was taken from a human donor in good health. Some libraries in this study had Jurkat cell RNA spiked in. CDR3 sequence (DNA): TGCAGTGCGAAGGAGGCTTACGAGCAGTACTTC. Translated: CSAKEAYEQYF.